Given below is one T cell receptor (beta chain) in context. The CDR3 covers 18 residues. The junction had 15 bases not matched to a gene; V was cut back by 3 bases and J by 2 bases. Germline CDR1 is KGHSH and CDR2 is LQKENI. Here immunoSEQ multiplex PCR was the method, and the copy in TCRdb shows in-frame clones only, minus some. The sample has roughly 60,000 clones; more than 75% are singletons. These data belong to a study of glioma-infiltrating T cells after dendritic cell vaccination. Overall study context: Samples are from glioblastoma patients in Phase I and II dendritic cell vaccine trials.

Regarding time point: after dendritic cell vaccination, including at tumor progression/relapse. Sequencing used blood, obtained after dendritic cell vaccination. The origin of this receptor is a human donor with glioblastoma. The chain is built from TRBV18 and TRBJ2-5, with TRBD2 matching over 7 bases. The DNA of the CDR3 is TGTGCCAGCTCACCGATCCCCGGGGGAGGGGAAGGTCAAGAGACCCAGTACTTC. Translating it yields CASSPIPGGGEGQETQYF.